Below are 17 T cell receptor beta chains sequenced from a single sample in a study of shared clonotypes between healthy human individuals. Assay used: immunoSEQ multiplex PCR; TCRdb lists only in-frame clones, some missing. This sample carries fewer than 400,000 clones, under 80% of them seen once, and the ten largest clones take 10%. The sequenced material came from memory CD4+ T cells sorted from blood. Specified subset: CD45RA-negative fraction. These receptor sequences come from a man aged 25-45 years in good health.

V is TRBV10-1 and J is TRBJ1-2, with a tentative D call TRBD1 (5 bases). V was trimmed by 4 bases and J by 3 bases, leaving 9 bases between them. CDR1 WNHNN and CDR2 SYGVQD come from the germline V gene (reference sequence). The CDR3 runs 13 residues. The CDR3: CASSAGRDYGYTF. CDR3 nucleotide sequence: TGCGCCAGCAGTGCGGGGCGAGACTATGGCTACACCTTC.

The V call is TRBV2, the J call TRBJ2-4; D call uncertain. Trimming pared 1 base from V and 8 bases from J, leaving 6 bases between. Germline CDR1 is SNHLY and CDR2 is FYNNEI. This CDR3 comprises 12 residues. The CDR3 spells CASSEENDIQYF. CDR3 bases: TGTGCCAGCAGTGAAGAGAACGACATTCAGTACTTC.

This clone came up a few times. The gene calls are TRBV6-5 and TRBJ1-2; TRBD1 matches at 7 bases. Germline CDR1 and CDR2: MNHEY and SVGAGI. The J segment lost 4 bases and the V segment lost 6 bases, leaving 11 bases of the junction unmatched. The CDR3 covers 15 residues. CDR3 in DNA: TGTGCCAGCAGAAAAATTGGGACAGAACTCTATGGCTACACCTTC. Translation: CASRKIGTELYGYTF.

This chain links TRBV27 with TRBJ2-4; D not resolved. Trimming took 4 bases from V and 1 from J, leaving 14 bases between them. Germline-derived CDR1 and CDR2 are MNHEY and SMNVEV (reference sequence). CDR3 size: 16 residues. The chain's CDR3 is CASSSYPGGAKNIQYF. DNA for the CDR3: TGTGCCAGCAGTTCCTACCCCGGTGGGGCCAAAAACATTCAGTACTTC.

V and J are TRBV2 and TRBJ1-5; a weak D match, TRBD1 (5 bases). CDR1 SNHLY and CDR2 FYNNEI come from the germline V gene. This CDR3 is 13 amino acids long. Trimming took 7 bases from V and 11 from J, leaving 18 bases between them. The DNA of the CDR3 is TGTGCCAGCACCACGGTCGGGTTGGGGGCCCAGCATTTT. Its translation: CASTTVGLGAQHF.

The chain has TRBV6-1 and TRBJ2-7; 11 positions match TRBD1. The J segment lost 3 bases and the V segment lost 0 bases, leaving 1 base of the junction unmatched. The CDR3 spans 15 residues. Germline V CDR1 and CDR2: MNHNS, SASEGT. The CDR3 DNA follows: TGTGCCAGCAGTGAAGCCGGGACAGGGGGCTACGAGCAGTACTTC. As protein: CASSEAGTGGYEQYF.

The chain couples TRBV2 to TRBJ1-5, with D unclear. Germline V gives CDR1 SNHLY, CDR2 FYNNEI. The CDR3 loop spans 12 amino acids. The V gene lost 6 bases and the J gene lost 7 bases, with 10 bases spanning the gap. The DNA of the CDR3 is TGTGCCAGCAGGGCAGTCGGGCAGCCCCAGCATTTT. Translated: CASRAVGQPQHF.

The rearrangement links TRBV9 to TRBJ2-7, with D tentatively TRBD1 (6 bases). Trimming took 3 bases from V and 7 from J, leaving 17 bases between them. Germline CDR1 SGDLS, CDR2 YYNGEE. The CDR3 sequence is 14 residues long. The CDR3 protein is CASSAQTGFREQYF. The CDR3 DNA follows: TGTGCCAGCAGCGCCCAAACAGGGTTTCGAGAGCAGTACTTC.

The chain uses TRBV7-7 and TRBJ2-3; D unresolved. The V gene lost 1 base and the J gene lost 2 bases, with 7 bases spanning the gap. This CDR3 comprises 14 residues. Germline-derived CDR1 and CDR2 are SSHAT and FNYEAQ (reference sequence). The CDR3: CASSLGQFTDTQYF. DNA of the CDR3: TGTGCCAGCAGCTTAGGGCAGTTCACAGATACGCAGTATTTT.

This chain joins TRBV5-1 and TRBJ2-4; 8 bases agree with TRBD2. V trimming: 0 bases; J trimming: 8 bases; junction bases outside the gene matches: 4. This CDR3 has 14 residues. The germline CDR1 and CDR2 sequences are SGHRS and YFSETQ. In DNA form, the CDR3 reads TGCGCCAGCAGCTTGGATAGCGGGATAGACATTCAGTACTTC. Translating it yields CASSLDSGIDIQYF.

V gene TRBV5-1 combines with J gene TRBJ2-1; a weak D match, TRBD1 (5 bases). The V end lost 4 bases, the J end lost 7 bases, and 18 bases lay between the germline ends. The CDR3 has 15 amino acids. The germline V gene has CDR1 SGHRS and CDR2 YFSETQ. In nucleotides, the CDR3 is TGCGCCAGCAGCCGCGTTGGGGCCCACGTAAATGAGCAGTTCTTC. Protein sequence: CASSRVGAHVNEQFF.

The DNA for the CDR3 is TGTGCCAGCAGCCCGTCCCCCATAGCGGGAAGAGGGGATACGCAGTATTTT. Translation: CASSPSPIAGRGDTQYF. The genes are TRBV27 and TRBJ2-3; 8 bases align to TRBD2. Germline assignment: CDR1 MNHEY and CDR2 SMNVEV (reference sequence). This CDR3 has 17 residues. Trimming cost V 6 bases and J 6 bases; bases outside gene matches: 17.

In this sample, this clone turned up many times. This chain links TRBV30 with TRBJ1-5; D is unresolved. The CDR3 length is 14 residues. The V end was cut by 3 bases, the J end by 5 bases, with 14 bases between. Germline assignment: CDR1 GTSNPN and CDR2 SVGIG (reference sequence). CDR3 sequence (DNA): TGTGCCTGGAGAGGAGGTGGCCTCGATCAGCCCCAGCATTTT. The encoded protein is CAWRGGGLDQPQHF.

The chain uses TRBV6-1 and TRBJ1-1, with no clear D. The CDR3 totals 12 residues. Germline CDR1 MNHNS, CDR2 SASEGT. The V gene lost 6 bases and the J gene lost 4 bases, with 9 bases spanning the gap. CDR3 in DNA: TGTGCCAGCAGGCCTGCGGGCACTGAAGCTTTCTTT. Translation gives CASRPAGTEAFF.

This clone was seen only once. V usage is TRBV15 and J usage is TRBJ1-5, with TRBD1 as a possible D gene (5 bases). This CDR3 is built from 15 residues. The ends were cut back, 4 bases at V and 6 bases at J, with 16 bases in the middle. Germline values: CDR1 LNHNV, CDR2 YYDKDF (reference sequence). The CDR3 nucleotides are TGTGCCACCAGCATTTTAATGGGGCACGGTCAGCCCCAGCATTTT. Translating it yields CATSILMGHGQPQHF.

This rearrangement joins TRBV9 to TRBJ1-1, with D unclear. CDR3 length equals 14 residues. V lost 3 bases and J 3 bases, leaving 12 bases between the germline ends. Germline-derived CDR1 and CDR2 are SGDLS and YYNGEE. The CDR3 here is CASSARNFDTEAFF. In nucleotides, the CDR3 is TGTGCCAGCAGCGCCAGGAATTTTGACACTGAAGCTTTCTTT. Together with reference TRBV9 and TRBJ1-1, the CDR3 gives the full variable domain: DSGVTQTPKHLITATGQRVTLRCSPRSGDLSVYWYQQSLDQGLQFLIQYYNGEERAKGNILERFSAQQFPDLHSELNLSSLELGDSALYFCASSARNFDTEAFFGQGTRLTVV.

This clone was counted only a few times. This chain joins TRBV6-1 and TRBJ1-1, with 7 bases matching TRBD1. The junction had 8 bases not matched to a gene; V was cut back by 3 bases and J by 1 base. Germline V lookup: CDR1 MNHNS, CDR2 SASEGT. This CDR3 is 16 amino acids long. CDR3 amino acids: CASSDLAGTENTEAFF. The CDR3 nucleotides read TGTGCCAGCAGTGACCTTGCCGGGACAGAGAACACTGAAGCTTTCTTT.